The TCR beta chain described here comes from a study of blood T cell repertoires in COVID-19. Overall study context: Both acute and convalescent COVID-19 samples were obtained from the United States, Italy and Spain. From T cells, B-cell-depleted T cells, or PBMCs came the material, which was cDNA or gDNA.

Enrolled during active infection, Seattle patients were then followed longitudinally. In the original workflow: Reference gene primer amplification gave estimated nucleated cell counts. Profiling relied on immunoSEQ multiplex PCR, and the TCRdb table lists in-frame clones only, not all of them. V and J calls and clone size are as listed in that table; D and trimming were resolved from the DNA. The table shows 250,000 or so clones, with roughly 89% occurring only once. Germline lookup yields CDR1 LGHDT and CDR2 YNNKEL (reference sequence). This CDR3 has 15 amino acids. V was trimmed by 1 base and J by 4 bases, leaving 11 bases between them.

The TCR sequence derives from a woman aged 55-69 years with COVID-19, enrolled during active disease. The sample comprised peripheral blood. This chain connects TRBV3-1 (or the pseudogene TRBV3-2) to TRBJ1-3; D is perhaps TRBD1 (5 bases). The CDR3 here is CASSQGTGAGNTIYF. CDR3 bases: TGTGCCAGCAGCCAAGGAACAGGAGCCGGAAACACCATATATTTT.